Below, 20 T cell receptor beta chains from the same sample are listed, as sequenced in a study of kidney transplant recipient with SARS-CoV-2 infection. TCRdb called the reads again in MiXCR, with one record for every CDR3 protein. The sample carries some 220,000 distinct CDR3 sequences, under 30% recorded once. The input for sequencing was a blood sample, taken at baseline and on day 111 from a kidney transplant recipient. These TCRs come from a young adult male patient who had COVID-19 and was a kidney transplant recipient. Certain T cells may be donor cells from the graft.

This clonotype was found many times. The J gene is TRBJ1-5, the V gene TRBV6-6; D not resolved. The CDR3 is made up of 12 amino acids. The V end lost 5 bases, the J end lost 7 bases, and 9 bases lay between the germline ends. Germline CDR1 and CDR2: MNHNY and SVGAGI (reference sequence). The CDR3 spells CASSPPGQPQHF. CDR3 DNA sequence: TGTGCCAGCAGTCCCCCTGGGCAGCCCCAGCATTTT.

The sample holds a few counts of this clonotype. CDR3 nucleotides: TGTGCCAGCAGCGCAGGACTAGCGGGAGATGGAGATACGCAGTATTTT. Protein sequence: CASSAGLAGDGDTQYF. The genes are TRBV5-4 and TRBJ2-3, with TRBD2 matching over 13 bases. J was trimmed by 5 bases and V by 4 bases; bases with no gene match: 7. Germline CDR1 SGHNT, CDR2 YYREEE (reference sequence). The CDR3 runs 16 residues.

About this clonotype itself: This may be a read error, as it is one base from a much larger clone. For the CDR3, the DNA is TGTGCCAGCTCCACGAGTAGCGGGATTTTCGAGCAGTACTTC. Residues: CASSTSSGIFEQYF. This rearrangement joins TRBV28 to TRBJ2-7; 8 bases align to TRBD2. The V gene's germline CDR1 is MDHEN and CDR2 SYDVKM. The CDR3 runs to 14 residues. V lost 8 bases and J lost 6; bases outside the gene matches: 12.

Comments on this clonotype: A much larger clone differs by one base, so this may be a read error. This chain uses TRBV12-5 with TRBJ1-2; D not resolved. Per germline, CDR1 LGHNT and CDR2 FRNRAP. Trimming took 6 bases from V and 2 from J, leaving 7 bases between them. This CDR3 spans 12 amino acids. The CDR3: CASGTHNYGYTF. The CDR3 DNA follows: TGTGCTAGTGGGACTCACAACTATGGCTACACCTTC.

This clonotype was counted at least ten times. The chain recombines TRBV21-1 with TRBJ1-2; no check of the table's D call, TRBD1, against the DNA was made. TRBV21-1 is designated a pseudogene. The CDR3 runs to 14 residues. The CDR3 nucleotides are TGTGCCAGCAGCAAAGGTTCCGGGAACTATGGCTACACCTTC. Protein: CASSKGSGNYGYTF.

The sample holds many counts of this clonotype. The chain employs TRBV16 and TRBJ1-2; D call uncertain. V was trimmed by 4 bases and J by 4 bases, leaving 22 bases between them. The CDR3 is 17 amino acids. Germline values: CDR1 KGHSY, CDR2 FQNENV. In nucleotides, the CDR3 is TGTGCCAGCAGCCTCATCGTGGTCGTTAGAAAGACCTATGGCTACACCTTC. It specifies CASSLIVVVRKTYGYTF.

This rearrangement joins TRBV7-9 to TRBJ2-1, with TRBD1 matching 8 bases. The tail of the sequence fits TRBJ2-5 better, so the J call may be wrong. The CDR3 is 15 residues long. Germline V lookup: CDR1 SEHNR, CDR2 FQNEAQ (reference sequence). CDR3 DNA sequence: TGTGCCAGCAGCTCGGACAGGGTCTCACAGGAGACCCAGTACTTC. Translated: CASSSDRVSQETQYF.

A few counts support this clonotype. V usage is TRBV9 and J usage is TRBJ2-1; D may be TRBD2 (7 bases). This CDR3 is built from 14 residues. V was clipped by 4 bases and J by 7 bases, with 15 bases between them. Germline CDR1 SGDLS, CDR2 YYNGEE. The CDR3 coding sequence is TGTGCCAGCAGCCCCCGGGGGCGGGGGAATGAGCAGTTCTTC. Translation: CASSPRGRGNEQFF.

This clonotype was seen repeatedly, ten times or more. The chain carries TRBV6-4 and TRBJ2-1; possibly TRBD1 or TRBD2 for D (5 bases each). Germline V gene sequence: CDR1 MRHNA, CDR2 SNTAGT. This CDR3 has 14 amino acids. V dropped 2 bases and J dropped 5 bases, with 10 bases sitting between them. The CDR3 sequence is CASSDELGDNEQFF. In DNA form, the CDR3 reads TGTGCCAGCAGTGACGAGTTGGGGGACAATGAGCAGTTCTTC.

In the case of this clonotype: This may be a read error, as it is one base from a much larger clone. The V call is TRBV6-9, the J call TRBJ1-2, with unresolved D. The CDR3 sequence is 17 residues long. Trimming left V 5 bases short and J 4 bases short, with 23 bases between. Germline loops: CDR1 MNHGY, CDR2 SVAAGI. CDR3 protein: CASSVSKPYGETYGYTF. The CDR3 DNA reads TGTGCCAGCAGTGTTTCGAAGCCTTACGGAGAGACCTATGGCTACACCTTC.

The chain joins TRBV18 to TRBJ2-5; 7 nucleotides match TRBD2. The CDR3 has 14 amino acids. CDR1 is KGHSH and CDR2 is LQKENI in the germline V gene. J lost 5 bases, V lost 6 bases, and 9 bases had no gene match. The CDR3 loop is CASSLEGGTETQYF. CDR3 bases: TGTGCCAGCTCCCTCGAGGGAGGGACCGAGACCCAGTACTTC. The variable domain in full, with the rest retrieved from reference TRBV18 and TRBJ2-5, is NAGVMQNPRHLVRRRGQEARLRCSPMKGHSHVYWYRQLPEEGLKFMVYLQKENIIDESGMPKERFSAEFPKEGPSILRIQQVVRGDSAAYFCASSLEGGTETQYFGPGTRLLVL.

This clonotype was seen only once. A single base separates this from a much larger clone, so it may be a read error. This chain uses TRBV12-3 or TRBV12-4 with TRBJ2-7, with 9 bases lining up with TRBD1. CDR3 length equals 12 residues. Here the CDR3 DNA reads TGTTCCAGCGGACAGGGGTACTACGAGCAGTACTTC. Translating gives CSSGQGYYEQYF.

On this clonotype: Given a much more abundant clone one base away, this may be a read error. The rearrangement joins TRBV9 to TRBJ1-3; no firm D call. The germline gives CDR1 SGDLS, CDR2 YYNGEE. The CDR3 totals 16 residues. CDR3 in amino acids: CARSGSGPLSGNTIYF. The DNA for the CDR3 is TGTGCCCGCAGTGGTTCCGGGCCGCTCTCTGGAAACACCATATATTTT.

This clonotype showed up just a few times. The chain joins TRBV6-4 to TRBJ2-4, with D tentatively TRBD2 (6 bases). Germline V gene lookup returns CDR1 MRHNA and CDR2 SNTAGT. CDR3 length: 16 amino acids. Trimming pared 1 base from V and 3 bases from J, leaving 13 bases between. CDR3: CASSDWGKGGKNIQYF. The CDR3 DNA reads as TGTGCCAGCAGTGACTGGGGGAAGGGAGGCAAAAACATTCAGTACTTC.

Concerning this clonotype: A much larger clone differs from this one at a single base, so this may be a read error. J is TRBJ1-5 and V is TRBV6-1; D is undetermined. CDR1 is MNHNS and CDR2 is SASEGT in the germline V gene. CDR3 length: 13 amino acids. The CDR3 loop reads CTSSEWINQPQHF. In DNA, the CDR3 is TGTACCAGCAGTGAGTGGATCAATCAGCCCCAGCATTTT.

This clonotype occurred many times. The CDR3 nucleotides are TGTGCCAGCAGCCCCGTTAATAAGGCTGGAAAGACCTATGGCTACACCTTC. Its translation: CASSPVNKAGKTYGYTF. The chain uses TRBV11-1 and TRBJ1-2; the D is unclear. CDR1 is SGHAT and CDR2 is FQDESV in the germline V gene (reference sequence). The CDR3 length is 17 residues. Between the trimmed V and J ends, which lost 5 bases and 4 bases, there was a span of 23 bases.

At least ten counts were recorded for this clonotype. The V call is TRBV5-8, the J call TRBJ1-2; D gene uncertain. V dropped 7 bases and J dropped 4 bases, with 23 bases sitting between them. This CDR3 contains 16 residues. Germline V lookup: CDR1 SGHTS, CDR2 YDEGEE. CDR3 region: CASVKAHPRKTYGYTF. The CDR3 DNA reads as TGTGCCAGCGTGAAAGCTCATCCACGAAAGACCTATGGCTACACCTTC.

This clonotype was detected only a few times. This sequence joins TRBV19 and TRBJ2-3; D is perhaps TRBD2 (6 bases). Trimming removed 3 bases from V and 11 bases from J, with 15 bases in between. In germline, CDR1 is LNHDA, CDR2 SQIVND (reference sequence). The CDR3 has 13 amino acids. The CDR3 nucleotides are TGTGCCAGTAGTATCCAGGCACTAGCACTGCAGTATTTT. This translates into CASSIQALALQYF.

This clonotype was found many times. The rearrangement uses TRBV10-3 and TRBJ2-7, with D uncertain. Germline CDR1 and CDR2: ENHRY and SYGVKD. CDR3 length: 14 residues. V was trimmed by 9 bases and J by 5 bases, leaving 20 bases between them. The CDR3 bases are TGTGCCATTAAGATGGACCCACTGTATCACGAGCAGTACTTC. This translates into CAIKMDPLYHEQYF.

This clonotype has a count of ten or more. CDR3 nucleotides: TGTGCCAGCAGCACGGCAGCTCCCATTTCAATTCGCACTGAAGCTTTCTTT. Its protein product is CASSTAAPISIRTEAFF. The chain uses TRBV3-1 and TRBJ1-1; no clear D gene. This CDR3 contains 17 residues. V was trimmed by 5 bases and J by 4 bases, leaving 23 bases between them. The V gene's germline CDR1 is LGHDT and CDR2 YNNKEL (reference sequence).